A selection of T cell receptor beta chains follows, all from one sample in a study of tumor-infiltrating lymphocytes in primary liver carcinoma. TCRdb ran MiXCR on the multiplex PCR reads and lists one entry per CDR3 protein. The table has roughly 100,000 distinct CDR3 sequences, around 83% seen once. The specimen was liver tumor tissue from sampling region 3. All receptors come from a man aged 35 to 55 with primary liver carcinoma and hepatitis B virus infection. CDR3s include the opening cysteine and the closing phenylalanine or tryptophan. D genes are given only for firm matches. Size is omitted from some rows. Given values are once, few, many or a class for expanded clones.

>TRBD2|.|18|TRBV6-2/TRBV6-3|TRBJ2-3
TGTGCCAGTAGCACCCTATCTGTGGGACTAGTGGGATTAGATACGCAGTATTTT
CASSTLSVGLVGLDTQYF
>.|.|13|TRBV29-1|TRBJ2-7
TGTAGCGTTGAAGTATCCGGGACATTCGCGCAATACTTC
CSVEVSGTFAQYF
>.|.|16|TRBV4-2|TRBJ2-6
TGTGCCAGCAGCCTAGAAGTAAGCTCTGGGGCCAACGTCCTGACTTTC
CASSLEVSSGANVLTF
>.|.|14|TRBV5-4|TRBJ2-7
TGTGCCAGCAGCTTGGCCGGTCTCTCCTACGAGAAGTACTTC
CASSLAGLSYEKYF
>.|.|14|TRBV10-2|TRBJ2-2
TGCGCCAGCGGTGGACGAAGAGGGAGTTGGGAGCTGTTTTTT
CASGGRRGSWELFF
>.|.|12|TRBV6-1|TRBJ2-1
TGTGTCACCCTTCCATCCTACAATGAGGAGTTCTTC
CVTLPSYNEEFF
>.|.|13|TRBV11-3|TRBJ2-7
TGTGGGAGCAACTTAAGTGAGCGGGTCCAGCAGTACTTC
CGSNLSERVQQYF
>.|.|12|TRBV29-1|TRBJ1-2
TGCAGCGTTGACGACAGAACTTATGGCTACACCTTC
CSVDDRTYGYTF
>.|.|14|TRBV2|TRBJ1-2
TGTGTGAGCAGAAGATCCGACAGAAGCTATGGCTACACCTTC
CVSRRSDRSYGYTF
>.|.|15|TRBV6-1|TRBJ2-7
TGTGCCAGCAGCCGGGACGGGCCTAGAAGCTACGAGCAGTACTTC
CASSRDGPRSYEQYF
>.|medium-sized|14|TRBV5-4|TRBJ2-7
TGTGCCAGCAGCCCCGACCTCTCATCCAGCGAGCAGTACTTC
CASSPDLSSSEQYF
>TRBD2|.|16|TRBV6-1|TRBJ2-1
TGTGCCAGCAGTGAACAGAGTAACGGGAGGACCAATGAGCAGTTCTTC
CASSEQSNGRTNEQFF
>.|.|15|TRBV6-5|TRBJ2-7
TGCGCCAGCAGTTACTCGCCCCAGGGTGGCTACGAGCGGTACTTT
CASSYSPQGGYERYF
>.|.|15|TRBV5-1|TRBJ1-1
TGCACCAACAGCGAACAAAATGGGATGAACACTGAAGCTTTCTTT
CTNSEQNGMNTEAFF
>TRBD2|.|17|TRBV4-1|TRBJ2-3
TGCGCCAGCAGCCAAAATGGGACTAGCGGGAGCACAGATACGCAGTATTTT
CASSQNGTSGSTDTQYF
>.|.|13|TRBV6-6|TRBJ2-3
TGTGCCAGCAGCCTCCAGAGCACAGATACGCATTATTTT
CASSLQSTDTHYF
>TRBD2|.|15|TRBV4-1|TRBJ2-5
TGCGCCAGCAACCAAGGTATGGGGACTAAGGATACCCAGTACTTC
CASNQGMGTKDTQYF
>TRBD2|many|16|TRBV29-1|TRBJ2-3
TGCAGCGTTCTTGGACTAGCGGGGATAAGCACAGATACGCAGTATTTT
CSVLGLAGISTDTQYF
>TRBD1|.|14|TRBV28|TRBJ1-2
TGTGCCAGCAGTCCAACTGACAGGGTGGCTGGTCACACCTTC
CASSPTDRVAGHTF
>.|.|17|TRBV4-3|TRBJ2-6
TGCGCTAGTAGCCAAGATGGGTTCCGCTCTGGGGCCGACGTCCTGACTTTC
CASSQDGFRSGADVLTF
>.|.|13|TRBV30|TRBJ2-7
TGTGCCTGGGGTACTAGCATGAGTTACGAGCAGTACTTC
CAWGTSMSYEQYF
>.|.|15|TRBV10-3|TRBJ1-1
TGTGCCATTTCGACCGGGGGACAAGAGAACACTGAAGTTTTCTTT
CAISTGGQENTEVFF
>.|many|14|TRBV10-3|TRBJ1-4
TGTGCCATCACCCGGGACCCTGGAAGTGAAAAACTGTTTTTT
CAITRDPGSEKLFF
>.|.|13|TRBV5-1|TRBJ2-3
TGCGCCAGCAGCTTGGAGCCGGCGAAACCCCAGTATTTT
CASSLEPAKPQYF
>.|.|15|TRBV10-3|TRBJ1-2
TGTGCCATCAGTGAGTGGACAGTCAATAATTATGGCTACACCTTC
CAISEWTVNNYGYTF
>.|many|12|TRBV12-3/TRBV12-4|TRBJ2-5
TGTGCCAGCGGACTGCTACAAGAGACCCAGTACTTC
CASGLLQETQYF
>.|many|16|TRBV14|TRBJ1-2
TGTGCCAGCAGCCAAGTTAACCCCCCGCGGGGAAATGGCTACACCTTC
CASSQVNPPRGNGYTF
>TRBD1|.|15|TRBV12-3/TRBV12-4|TRBJ2-1
TGTGTCAGCAGGGGGACAGGGCGGACCTACAATGAGCAGTTCTTC
CVSRGTGRTYNEQFF
>.|once|15|TRBV11-2|TRBJ2-3
TGTGCTAGAAGCTTTCGGACTCACTATACAGATACGCAGTATTTT
CARSFRTHYTDTQYF
>.|.|11|TRBV13|TRBJ2-7
TGCGCCAGCAGCCGCTCCTACAAGCAGTACTTC
CASSRSYKQYF
>.|.|12|TRBV29-1|TRBJ2-2
TGCAACGTTATGGGTAACACCGGGGAGCCGTTTTTT
CNVMGNTGEPFF
>.|.|14|TRBV6-6|TRBJ1-3
TGTGCCAGCAGTACTATAGAGGGCGGAAACACCATATATTTT
CASSTIEGGNTIYF
>.|.|16|TRBV10-3|TRBJ2-3
TGTGCCATCAGTGTTGGGACCCCAGGGGACCCATATACGCAGTATTTT
CAISVGTPGDPYTQYF
>.|once|11|TRBV6-5|TRBJ2-7
TGCGTCAGCAGTTCTGGTCGCGAGCAGTACTTC
CVSSSGREQYF
>TRBD1|few|13|TRBV20-1|TRBJ2-5
TGCAGTGCTAGGAGGGGGCTCGAAGAGACCCAGTACTTC
CSARRGLEETQYF
>TRBD1|few|21|TRBV11-2|TRBJ2-6
TGTGCCAGCAGCATGAGGGGGGACAGGGGAATTTCCCTCTCTGGGGCCAACGTCCTGACTTTC
CASSMRGDRGISLSGANVLTF
>.|.|15|TRBV5-1|TRBJ2-3
TGCGCCAGCAGCTTGAAGGCTAGTGCAGAAGATACGCAGTATTTT
CASSLKASAEDTQYF
>TRBD1|.|15|TRBV20-1|TRBJ1-5
TGCAGTGCTAGAGGGGGGACAGGGCGGAACCAGCCCCAACATTTT
CSARGGTGRNQPQHF
>.|.|15|TRBV6-1|TRBJ2-7
TGTGCCATCAGTGGCAAACAAGCAGGAGGCTACGAACAGTACTTC
CAISGKQAGGYEQYF
>.|.|18|TRBV6-1|TRBJ2-1
TGTGCCAGCAGTGAAGCCCCGACTAGAGGGACCTCCTACAACGAGCAGTTCTTC
CASSEAPTRGTSYNEQFF
>.|.|14|TRBV7-2|TRBJ2-6
TGTGCCAGCACGCTTAATCCTGGGACCAACGTCCTGACTTTC
CASTLNPGTNVLTF
>TRBD1|.|13|TRBV29-1|TRBJ1-5
TGCAGCGTTGGCGGGACAGTTAATCAGACCCAGCATTTT
CSVGGTVNQTQHF